This TCR beta chain was sequenced in a study of cytomegalovirus exposure and HLA in healthy donors. The CDR3 runs 14 residues. After removal of 3 bases from V and 8 bases from J, the junction contained 7 bases not matched to a gene. CDR1 and CDR2 (germline): SGDLS, YYNGEE. On this clone itself: Its antigen is not identified.

Vbeta (60) and Jbeta (13) primers were used in the PCR. Measured with immunoSEQ multiplex PCR; TCRdb has only the in-frame clones, and not every one. The sample includes 150,000 to 200,000 clones, approximately 72% of them seen just once. General study findings and limits: Some public TCRs appeared in many individuals, while most sequences were rare. TCR beta V- and J-gene trimming, according to a later analysis, was linked to a missense DCLRE1C variant.

The receptor was derived from a female donor in good health and CMV-seronegative. This chain joins TRBV9 and TRBJ2-1; 8 positions match TRBD1. The sequencing sample was made of PBMCs. CDR3 amino acids: CASSERTGRDEQFF. The CDR3 region has the DNA TGTGCCAGCAGCGAACGGACAGGGCGGGATGAGCAGTTCTTC.